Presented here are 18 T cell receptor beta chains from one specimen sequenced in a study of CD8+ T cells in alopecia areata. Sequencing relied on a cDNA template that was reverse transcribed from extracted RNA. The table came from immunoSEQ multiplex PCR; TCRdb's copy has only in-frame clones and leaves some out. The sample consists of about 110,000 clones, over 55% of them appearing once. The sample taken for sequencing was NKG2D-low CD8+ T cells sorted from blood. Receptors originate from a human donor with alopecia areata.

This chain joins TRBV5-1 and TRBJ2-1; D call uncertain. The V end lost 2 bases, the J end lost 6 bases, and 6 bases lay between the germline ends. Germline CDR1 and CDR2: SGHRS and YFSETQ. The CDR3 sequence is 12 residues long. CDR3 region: CASSLWGNEQFF. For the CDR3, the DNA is TGCGCCAGCAGCTTATGGGGCAATGAGCAGTTCTTC.

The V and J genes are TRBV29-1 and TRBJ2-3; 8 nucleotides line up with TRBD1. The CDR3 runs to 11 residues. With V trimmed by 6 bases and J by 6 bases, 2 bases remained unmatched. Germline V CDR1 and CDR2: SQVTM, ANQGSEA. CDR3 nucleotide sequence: TGCAGCGTCAACAGGGGGGATACGCAGTATTTT. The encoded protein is CSVNRGDTQYF.

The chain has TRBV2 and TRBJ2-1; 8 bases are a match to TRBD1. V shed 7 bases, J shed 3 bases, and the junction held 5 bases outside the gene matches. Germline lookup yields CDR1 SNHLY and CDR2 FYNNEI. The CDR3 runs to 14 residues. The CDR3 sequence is CASIGTGGYNEQFF. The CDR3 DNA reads TGTGCCAGCATCGGGACAGGCGGCTACAATGAGCAGTTCTTC. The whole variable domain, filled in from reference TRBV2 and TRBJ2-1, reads EPEVTQTPSHQVTQMGQEVILRCVPISNHLYFYWYRQILGQKVEFLVSFYNNEISEKSEIFDDQFSVERPDGSNFTLKIRSTKLEDSAMYFCASIGTGGYNEQFFGPGTRLTVL.

The CDR3, as DNA: TGTGCCAGCAGTTACGGGACAGGGGCGCATGATGGCTACACCTTC. The encoded protein is CASSYGTGAHDGYTF. V is TRBV6-5 and J is TRBJ1-2, with 10 bases aligning to TRBD1. Germline loops: CDR1 MNHEY, CDR2 SVGAGI. The V and J ends lost 2 bases and 6 bases, in that order; junction bases with no gene match: 6. The CDR3 extends over 15 amino acids.

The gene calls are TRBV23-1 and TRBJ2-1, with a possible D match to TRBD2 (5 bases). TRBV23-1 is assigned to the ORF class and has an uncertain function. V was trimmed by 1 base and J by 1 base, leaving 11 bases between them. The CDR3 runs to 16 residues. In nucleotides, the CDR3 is TGCGCCAGCAGTCAATTTAAGCGGTCGTCCTACAATGAGCAGTTCTTC. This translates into CASSQFKRSSYNEQFF.

Here the CDR3 DNA reads TGCGCCAGCAGCTTCAGCGGGAGACAAGATACGCAGTATTTT. Residues: CASSFSGRQDTQYF. This rearrangement joins TRBV5-1 to TRBJ2-3, with 8 nucleotides matching TRBD2. Germline V gives CDR1 SGHRS, CDR2 YFSETQ. V lost 2 bases to trimming and J lost 5 bases; unmatched junction nucleotides: 4. The CDR3 is made up of 14 amino acids.

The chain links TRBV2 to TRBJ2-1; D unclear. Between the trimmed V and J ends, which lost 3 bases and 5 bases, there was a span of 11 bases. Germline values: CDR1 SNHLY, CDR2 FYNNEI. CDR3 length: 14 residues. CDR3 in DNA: TGTGCCAGCAGTGACTCGGTAGGGAACAATGAGCAGTTCTTC. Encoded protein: CASSDSVGNNEQFF. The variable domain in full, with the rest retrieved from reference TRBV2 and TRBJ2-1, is EPEVTQTPSHQVTQMGQEVILRCVPISNHLYFYWYRQILGQKVEFLVSFYNNEISEKSEIFDDQFSVERPDGSNFTLKIRSTKLEDSAMYFCASSDSVGNNEQFFGPGTRLTVL.

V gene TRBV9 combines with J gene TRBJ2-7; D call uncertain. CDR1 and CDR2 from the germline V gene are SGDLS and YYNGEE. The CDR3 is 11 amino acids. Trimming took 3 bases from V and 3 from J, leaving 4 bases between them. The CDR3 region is CASSAGYEQYF. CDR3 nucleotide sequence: TGTGCCAGCAGCGCCGGCTACGAGCAGTACTTC.

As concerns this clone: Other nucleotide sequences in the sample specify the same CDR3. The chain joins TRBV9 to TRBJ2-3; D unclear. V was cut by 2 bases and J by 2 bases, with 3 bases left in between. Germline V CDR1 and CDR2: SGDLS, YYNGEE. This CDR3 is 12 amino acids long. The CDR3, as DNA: TGTGCCAGCAGCGTCGACACAGATACGCAGTATTTT. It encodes CASSVDTDTQYF.

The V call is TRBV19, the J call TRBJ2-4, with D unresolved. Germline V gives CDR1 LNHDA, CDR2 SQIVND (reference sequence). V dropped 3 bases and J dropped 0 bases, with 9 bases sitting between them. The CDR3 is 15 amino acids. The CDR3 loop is CASSIGQLAKNIQYF. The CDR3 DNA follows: TGTGCCAGTAGTATCGGCCAGCTAGCCAAAAACATTCAGTACTTC.

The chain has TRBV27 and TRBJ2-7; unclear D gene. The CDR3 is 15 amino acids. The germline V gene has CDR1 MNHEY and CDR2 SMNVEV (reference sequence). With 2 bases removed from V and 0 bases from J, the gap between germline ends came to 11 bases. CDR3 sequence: CASSLSVRSSYEQYF. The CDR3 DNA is TGTGCCAGCAGTTTAAGTGTCAGAAGCTCCTACGAGCAGTACTTC.

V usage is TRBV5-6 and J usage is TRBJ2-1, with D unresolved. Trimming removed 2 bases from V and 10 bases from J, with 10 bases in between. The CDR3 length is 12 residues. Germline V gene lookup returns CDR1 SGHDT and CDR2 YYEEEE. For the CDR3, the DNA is TGTGCCAGCAGCTTCCCTTCACGGGAGCAGTTCTTC. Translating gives CASSFPSREQFF. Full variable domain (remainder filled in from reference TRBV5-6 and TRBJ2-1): DAGVTQSPTHLIKTRGQQVTLRCSPKSGHDTVSWYQQALGQGPQFIFQYYEEEERQRGNFPDRFSGHQFPNYSSELNVNALLLGDSALYLCASSFPSREQFFGPGTRLTVL.

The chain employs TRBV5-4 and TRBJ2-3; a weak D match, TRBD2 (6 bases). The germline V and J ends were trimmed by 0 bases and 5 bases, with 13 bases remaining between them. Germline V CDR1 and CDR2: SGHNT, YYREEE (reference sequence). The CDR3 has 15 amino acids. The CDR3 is CASSLGRASKDTQYF. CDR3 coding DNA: TGTGCCAGCAGCTTGGGGAGGGCCTCGAAAGATACGCAGTATTTT.

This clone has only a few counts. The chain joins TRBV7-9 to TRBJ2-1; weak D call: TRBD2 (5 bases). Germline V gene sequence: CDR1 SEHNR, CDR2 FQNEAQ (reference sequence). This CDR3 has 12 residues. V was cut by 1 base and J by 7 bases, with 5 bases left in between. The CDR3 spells CASSLGRNEQFF. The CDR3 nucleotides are TGTGCCAGCAGCTTAGGGAGGAATGAGCAGTTCTTC.

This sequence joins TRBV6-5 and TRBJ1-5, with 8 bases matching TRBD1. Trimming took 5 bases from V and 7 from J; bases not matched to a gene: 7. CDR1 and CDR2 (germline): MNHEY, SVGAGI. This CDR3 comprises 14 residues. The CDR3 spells CASSQDRANQPQHF. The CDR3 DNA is TGTGCCAGCAGTCAGGACAGGGCGAACCAGCCCCAGCATTTT.

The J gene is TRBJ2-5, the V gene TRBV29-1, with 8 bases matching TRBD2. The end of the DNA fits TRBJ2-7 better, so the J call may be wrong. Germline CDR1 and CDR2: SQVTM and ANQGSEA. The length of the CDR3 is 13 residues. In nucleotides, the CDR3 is TGCAGCGTTCCTCAAGCGGGAGACGGCGAGCAGTACTTC. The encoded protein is CSVPQAGDGEQYF.

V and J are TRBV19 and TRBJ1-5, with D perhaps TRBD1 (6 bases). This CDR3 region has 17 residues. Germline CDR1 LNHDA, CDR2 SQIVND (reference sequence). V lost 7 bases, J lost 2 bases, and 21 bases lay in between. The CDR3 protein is CASTSGIGGIGNQPQHF. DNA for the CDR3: TGTGCCAGTACCTCGGGGATAGGGGGGATTGGCAATCAGCCCCAGCATTTT. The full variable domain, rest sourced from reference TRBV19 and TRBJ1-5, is DGGITQSPKYLFRKEGQNVTLSCEQNLNHDAMYWYRQDPGQGLRLIYYSQIVNDFQKGDIAEGYSVSREKKESFPLTVTSAQKNPTAFYLCASTSGIGGIGNQPQHFGDGTRLSIL.

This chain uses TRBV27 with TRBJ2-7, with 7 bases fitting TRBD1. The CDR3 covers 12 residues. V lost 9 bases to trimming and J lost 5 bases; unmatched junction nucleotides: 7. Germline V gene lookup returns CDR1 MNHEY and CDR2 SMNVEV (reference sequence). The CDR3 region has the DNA TGTGCCAGTTCCAGGGGGTTGGACGAGCAGTACTTC. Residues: CASSRGLDEQYF.